This TCR beta chain derives from a study of post-analysis software for immune sequencing data. Study details: In terms of disease course, relapsing-remitting, secondary progressive and progressive-relapsing multiple sclerosis were included. Study findings and constraints: Compared with controls, patients had more of about 5 TRBV segments, including TRBV5-6, TRBV5-1 and TRBV20-1.

Incorporated into the TCR beta cDNA libraries were unique molecular identifiers, which served to reduce PCR and sequencing biases. TCRdb called the PCR reads again in MiXCR, with one record for every CDR3 protein. The repertoire holds 400,000 to 500,000 distinct CDR3 sequences, approximately 39% seen once, with about 8% in the top ten. V shed 0 bases and J shed 6 bases, with 11 bases lying between them. Per the germline V gene, CDR1 is SGDLS and CDR2 is YYNGEE. The CDR3 sequence is 14 residues long. This clonotype appeared a single time. Its antigen is unidentified. This chain links TRBV9 with TRBJ2-3; a weak D match, TRBD1 (5 bases). This receptor was taken from a girl aged 2 to 10 with multiple sclerosis. Sequencing was performed on blood. CDR3 coding DNA: TGTGCCAGCAGCGTAGAGGGAAAGGGGGATACGCAGTATTTT. This codes for CASSVEGKGDTQYF.